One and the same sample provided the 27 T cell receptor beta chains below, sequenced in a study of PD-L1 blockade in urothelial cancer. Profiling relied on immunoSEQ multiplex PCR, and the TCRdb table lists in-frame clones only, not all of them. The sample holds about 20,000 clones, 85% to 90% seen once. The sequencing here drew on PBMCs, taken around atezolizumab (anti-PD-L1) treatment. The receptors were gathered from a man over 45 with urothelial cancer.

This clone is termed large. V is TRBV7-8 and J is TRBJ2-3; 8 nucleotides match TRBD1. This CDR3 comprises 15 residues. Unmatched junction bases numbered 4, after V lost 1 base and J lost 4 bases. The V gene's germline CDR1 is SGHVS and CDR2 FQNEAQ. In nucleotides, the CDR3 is TGTGCCAGCAGCTTAGGGACAGGGCAGGCAGATACGCAGTATTTT. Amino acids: CASSLGTGQADTQYF.

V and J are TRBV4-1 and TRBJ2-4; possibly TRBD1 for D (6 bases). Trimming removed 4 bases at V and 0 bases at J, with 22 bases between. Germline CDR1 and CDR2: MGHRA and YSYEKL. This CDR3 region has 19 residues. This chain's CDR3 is CASSPGHGTRGEAKNIQYF. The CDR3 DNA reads TGCGCCAGCAGCCCGGGACACGGCACCCGTGGGGAAGCCAAAAACATTCAGTACTTC.

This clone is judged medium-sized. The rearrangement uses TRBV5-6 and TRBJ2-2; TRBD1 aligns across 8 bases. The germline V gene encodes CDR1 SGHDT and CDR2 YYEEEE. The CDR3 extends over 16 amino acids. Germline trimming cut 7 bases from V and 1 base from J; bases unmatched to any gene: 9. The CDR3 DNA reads TGTGCCAGCGCCCGGTTGGGGACAGGGAACACCGGGGAGCTGTTTTTT. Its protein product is CASARLGTGNTGELFF.

The CDR3 loop is CASSTASGGTDTQYF. The CDR3 region has the DNA TGCGCCAGCAGCACTGCTAGCGGGGGCACAGATACGCAGTATTTT. The chain is built from TRBV5-1 and TRBJ2-3; TRBD2 matches 9 bases. CDR3 length: 15 amino acids. V shed 4 bases, J shed 1 base, and the junction held 4 bases outside the gene matches. Germline CDR1 and CDR2: SGHRS and YFSETQ. The variable domain in full, with the rest retrieved from reference TRBV5-1 and TRBJ2-3, is KAGVTQTPRYLIKTRGQQVTLSCSPISGHRSVSWYQQTPGQGLQFLFEYFSETQRNKGNFPGRFSGRQFSNSRSEMNVSTLELGDSALYLCASSTASGGTDTQYFGPGTRLTVL.

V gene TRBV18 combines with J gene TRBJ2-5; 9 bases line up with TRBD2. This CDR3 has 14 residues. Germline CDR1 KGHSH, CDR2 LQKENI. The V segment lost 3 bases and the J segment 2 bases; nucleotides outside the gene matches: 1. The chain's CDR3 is CASSPAGGQETQYF. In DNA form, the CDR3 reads TGTGCCAGCTCACCCGCGGGGGGGCAAGAGACCCAGTACTTC.

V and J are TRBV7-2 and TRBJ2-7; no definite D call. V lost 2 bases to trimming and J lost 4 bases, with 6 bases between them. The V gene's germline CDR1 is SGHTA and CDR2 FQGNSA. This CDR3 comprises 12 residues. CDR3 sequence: CASSLPPYEQYF. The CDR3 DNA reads TGTGCCAGCAGCTTACCCCCATACGAGCAGTACTTC.

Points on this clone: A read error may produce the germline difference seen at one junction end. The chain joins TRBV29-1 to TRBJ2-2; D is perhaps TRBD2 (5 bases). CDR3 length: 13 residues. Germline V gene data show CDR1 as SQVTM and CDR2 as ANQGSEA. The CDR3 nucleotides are TGCAGCGCTGAAGCGGCGGGCACCGGGGAGCTGTTTTTT. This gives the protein CSAEAAGTGELFF.

In DNA form, the CDR3 reads TGCGCCAGCAGCCAAGGCAGGGCTACCGGGGAGCTGTTTTTT. The encoded protein is CASSQGRATGELFF. The chain carries TRBV4-3 and TRBJ2-2, with TRBD1 as a possible D gene (5 bases). The ends were cut back, 1 base at V and 5 bases at J, with 8 bases in the middle. There are 14 residues in the CDR3. Germline CDR1 and CDR2: LGHNA and YSLEER.

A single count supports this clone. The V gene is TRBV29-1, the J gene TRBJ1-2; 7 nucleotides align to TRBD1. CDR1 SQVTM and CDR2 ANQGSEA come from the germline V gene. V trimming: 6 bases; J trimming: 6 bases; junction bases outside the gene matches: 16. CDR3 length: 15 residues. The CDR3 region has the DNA TGCAGCGTGTGGGGATTACAGGGGCGAAAGAATGGCTACACCTTC. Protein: CSVWGLQGRKNGYTF. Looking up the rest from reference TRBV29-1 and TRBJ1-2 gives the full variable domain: SAVISQKPSRDICQRGTSLTIQCQVDSQVTMMFWYRQQPGQSLTLIATANQGSEATYESGFVIDKFPISRPNLTFSTLTVSNMSPEDSSIYLCSVWGLQGRKNGYTFGSGTRLTVV.

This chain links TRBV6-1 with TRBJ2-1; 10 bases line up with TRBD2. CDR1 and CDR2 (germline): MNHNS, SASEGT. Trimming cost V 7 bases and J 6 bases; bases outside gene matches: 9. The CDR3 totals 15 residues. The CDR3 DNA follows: TGTGCCAGCACCTACGGACTAGCGGTCACCAATGAGCAGTTCTTC. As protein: CASTYGLAVTNEQFF.

CDR3 coding DNA: TGTGCCAGCAGCTTGGGAGGGCTCCCCGATGAAAAACTGTTTTTT. It specifies CASSLGGLPDEKLFF. This rearrangement joins TRBV5-5 to TRBJ1-4; D is unresolved. Trimming left V 0 bases short and J 6 bases short, with 12 bases between. This CDR3 contains 15 residues. CDR1 and CDR2 from the germline V gene are SGHKS and YYEKEE (reference sequence).

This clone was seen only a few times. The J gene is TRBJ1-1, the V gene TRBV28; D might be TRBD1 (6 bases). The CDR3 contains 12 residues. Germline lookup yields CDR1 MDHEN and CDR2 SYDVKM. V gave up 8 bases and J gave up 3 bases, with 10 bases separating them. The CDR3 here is CASFRGDTEAFF. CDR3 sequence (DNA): TGTGCCAGCTTCAGGGGAGACACTGAAGCTTTCTTT.

This CDR3 is CASSTPPGGPSYEQYF. The CDR3 DNA reads as TGTGCCAGCAGTACCCCACCAGGGGGCCCTTCCTACGAGCAGTACTTC. This chain connects TRBV27 to TRBJ2-7, with 8 bases lining up with TRBD1. Germline CDR1 is MNHEY and CDR2 is SMNVEV (reference sequence). Losses at the gene ends were 5 bases for V and 1 base for J; bases not matched to a gene: 10. The CDR3 runs 16 residues.

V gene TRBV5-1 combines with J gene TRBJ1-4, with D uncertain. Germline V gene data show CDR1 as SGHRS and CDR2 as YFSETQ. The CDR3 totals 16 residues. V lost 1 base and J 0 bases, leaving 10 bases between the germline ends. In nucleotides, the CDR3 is TGCGCCAGCAGCTTGACTGCAGCGGCAACTAATGAAAAACTGTTTTTT. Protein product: CASSLTAAATNEKLFF.

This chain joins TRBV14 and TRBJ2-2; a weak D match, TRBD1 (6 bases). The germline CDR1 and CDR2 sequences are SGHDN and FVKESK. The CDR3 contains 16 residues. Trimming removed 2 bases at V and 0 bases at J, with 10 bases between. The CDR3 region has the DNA TGTGCCAGCAGCCAATCGGGACAACCGAACACCGGGGAGCTGTTTTTT. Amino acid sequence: CASSQSGQPNTGELFF.

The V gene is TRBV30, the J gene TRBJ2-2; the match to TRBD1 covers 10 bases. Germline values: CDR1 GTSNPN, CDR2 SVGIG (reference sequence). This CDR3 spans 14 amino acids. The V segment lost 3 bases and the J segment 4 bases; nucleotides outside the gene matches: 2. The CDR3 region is CAWRGDRGTGELFF. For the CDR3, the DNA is TGTGCCTGGAGGGGGGACAGGGGCACCGGGGAGCTGTTTTTT.

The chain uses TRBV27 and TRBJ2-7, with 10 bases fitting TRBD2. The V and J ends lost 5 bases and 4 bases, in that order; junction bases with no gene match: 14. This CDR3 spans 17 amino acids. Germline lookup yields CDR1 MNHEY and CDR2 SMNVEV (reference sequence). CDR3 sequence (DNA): TGTGCCAGCAGTGCCGGAAGCGGTAGCGGGAGGACGTACGAGCAGTACTTC. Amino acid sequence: CASSAGSGSGRTYEQYF.

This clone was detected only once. The CDR3 here is CASSDPRTGTNGYTF. DNA of the CDR3: TGTGCCAGCAGTGACCCACGGACAGGGACCAATGGCTACACCTTC. The V and J genes are TRBV6-4 and TRBJ1-2; the match to TRBD1 covers 8 bases. Trimming took 2 bases from V and 6 from J; bases not matched to a gene: 8. Germline assignment: CDR1 MRHNA and CDR2 SNTAGT. The CDR3 covers 15 residues.

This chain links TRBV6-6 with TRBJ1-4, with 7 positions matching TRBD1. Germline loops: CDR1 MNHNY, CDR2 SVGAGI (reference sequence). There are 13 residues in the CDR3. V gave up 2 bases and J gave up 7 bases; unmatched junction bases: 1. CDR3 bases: TGTGCCAGCAGTTACAGGGGGCTTGAAAAACTGTTTTTT. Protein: CASSYRGLEKLFF.

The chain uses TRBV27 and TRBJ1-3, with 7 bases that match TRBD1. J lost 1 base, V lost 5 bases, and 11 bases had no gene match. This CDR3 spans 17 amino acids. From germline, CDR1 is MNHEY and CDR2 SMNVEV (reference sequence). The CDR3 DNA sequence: TGTGCCAGCAGTACTAACAGGGGAGCCGGATCTGGAAACACCATATATTTT. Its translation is CASSTNRGAGSGNTIYF.

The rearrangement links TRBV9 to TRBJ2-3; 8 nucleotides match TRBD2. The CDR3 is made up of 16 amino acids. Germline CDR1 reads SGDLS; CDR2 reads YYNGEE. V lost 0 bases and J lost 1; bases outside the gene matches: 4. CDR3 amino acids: CASSVGQAGGTDTQYF. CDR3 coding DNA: TGTGCCAGCAGCGTAGGCCAAGCGGGAGGCACAGATACGCAGTATTTT.

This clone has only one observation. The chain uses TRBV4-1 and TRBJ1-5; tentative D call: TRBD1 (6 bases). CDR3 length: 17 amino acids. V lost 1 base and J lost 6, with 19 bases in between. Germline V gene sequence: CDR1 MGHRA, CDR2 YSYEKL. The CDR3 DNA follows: TGCGCCAGCAGCCAAGTCACGGGCCAGGGGTATCGTCAGCCCCAGCATTTT. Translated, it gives CASSQVTGQGYRQPQHF.

The DNA of the CDR3 is TGTGCCAGCAGTACACAGTCGAGCGGGAAGGGCTACACCTTC. It codes for CASSTQSSGKGYTF. This chain links TRBV6-5 with TRBJ1-2; no clear D. Germline CDR1 MNHEY, CDR2 SVGAGI. The CDR3 extends over 14 amino acids. The ends were cut back, 5 bases at V and 8 bases at J, with 18 bases in the middle.

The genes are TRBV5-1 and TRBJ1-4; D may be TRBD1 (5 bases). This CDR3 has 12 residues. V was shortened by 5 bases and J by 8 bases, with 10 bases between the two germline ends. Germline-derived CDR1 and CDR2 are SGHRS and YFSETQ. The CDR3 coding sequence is TGCGCCAGCAGGCGGGGGAACGAAAAACTGTTTTTT. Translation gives CASRRGNEKLFF.

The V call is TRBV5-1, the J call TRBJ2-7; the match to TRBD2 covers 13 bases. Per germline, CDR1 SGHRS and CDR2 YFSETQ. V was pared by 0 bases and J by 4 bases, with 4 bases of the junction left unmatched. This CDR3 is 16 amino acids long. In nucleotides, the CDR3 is TGCGCCAGCAGCTTGGTCGGGACTAGCGGGAATTACGAGCAGTACTTC. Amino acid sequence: CASSLVGTSGNYEQYF. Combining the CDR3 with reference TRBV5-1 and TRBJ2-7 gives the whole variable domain KAGVTQTPRYLIKTRGQQVTLSCSPISGHRSVSWYQQTPGQGLQFLFEYFSETQRNKGNFPGRFSGRQFSNSRSEMNVSTLELGDSALYLCASSLVGTSGNYEQYFGPGTRLTVT.

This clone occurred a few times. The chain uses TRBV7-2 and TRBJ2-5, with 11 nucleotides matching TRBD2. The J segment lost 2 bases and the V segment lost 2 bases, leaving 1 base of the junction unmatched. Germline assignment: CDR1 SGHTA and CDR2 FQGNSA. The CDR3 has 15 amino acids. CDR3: CASSLTSGGQETQYF. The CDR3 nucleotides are TGTGCCAGCAGCTTAACTAGCGGGGGACAAGAGACCCAGTACTTC. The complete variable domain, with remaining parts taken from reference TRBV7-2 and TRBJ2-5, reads GAGVSQSPSNKVTEKGKDVELRCDPISGHTALYWYRQSLGQGLEFLIYFQGNSAPDKSGLPSDRFSAERTGGSVSTLTIQRTQQEDSAVYLCASSLTSGGQETQYFGPGTRLLVL.

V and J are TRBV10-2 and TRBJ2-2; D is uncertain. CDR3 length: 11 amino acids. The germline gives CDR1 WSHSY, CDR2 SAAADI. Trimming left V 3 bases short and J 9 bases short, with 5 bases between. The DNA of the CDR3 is TGCGCCAGCAGTGAAGACAGGGAGCTGTTTTTT. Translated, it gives CASSEDRELFF.